A selection of T cell receptor beta chains follows, all from one sample in a study of cytomegalovirus exposure and HLA in healthy donors. Sequencing was performed with immunoSEQ multiplex PCR; in TCRdb, only in-frame clones are kept and a portion is missing. The profile shows under 200,000 clones, 77% of them singletons. Sequencing input: PBMCs. These receptors all stem from a woman aged 40 to 50 in good health and CMV-seropositive. Both conserved end residues are part of each CDR3. The D gene is left open where the match is weak. Rows give clone size only sometimes, using once, few, many, or a class for an expanded clone.

cdr3_aa: CASSSWTSGRGTEQFF
cdr3_nt: TGTGCCAGCAGCTCCTGGACTAGCGGGAGGGGGACTGAGCAGTTCTTC
d_call: TRBD2
j_call: TRBJ2-1
cdr3_length: 16
clone_size: NA
v_call: TRBV7-9

cdr3_aa: CASSGTGVGDTEAFF
cdr3_nt: TGTGCCAGCAGCGGGACAGGGGTGGGGGACACTGAAGCTTTCTTT
d_call: TRBD1
j_call: TRBJ1-1
cdr3_length: 15
clone_size: NA
v_call: TRBV28

cdr3_aa: CASSSDTNEKLFF
cdr3_nt: TGTGCCAGCAGTTCTGACACAAATGAAAAACTGTTTTTT
d_call: NA
j_call: TRBJ1-4
cdr3_length: 13
clone_size: few
v_call: TRBV28

cdr3_aa: CASSIGLYTEAFF
cdr3_nt: TGTGCCAGTAGTATAGGGCTGTACACTGAAGCTTTCTTT
d_call: NA
j_call: TRBJ1-1
cdr3_length: 13
clone_size: few
v_call: TRBV19

cdr3_aa: CASSGTGGNQPQHF
cdr3_nt: TGTGCCAGCAGCGGGACAGGGGGAAATCAGCCCCAGCATTTT
d_call: TRBD1
j_call: TRBJ1-5
cdr3_length: 14
clone_size: NA
v_call: TRBV9

cdr3_aa: CASSSGTSGGSTDTQYF
cdr3_nt: TGTGCCAGCAGCTCTGGGACTAGCGGGGGAAGCACAGATACGCAGTATTTT
d_call: TRBD2
j_call: TRBJ2-3
cdr3_length: 17
clone_size: NA
v_call: TRBV7-9

cdr3_aa: CASTWRRYQPQHF
cdr3_nt: TGTGCCAGCACGTGGAGACGGTATCAGCCCCAGCATTTT
d_call: NA
j_call: TRBJ1-5
cdr3_length: 13
clone_size: NA
v_call: TRBV6-4

cdr3_aa: CASSPGQGFYGYTF
cdr3_nt: TGCGCCAGCAGCCCCGGACAGGGCTTCTATGGCTACACCTTC
d_call: TRBD1
j_call: TRBJ1-2
cdr3_length: 14
clone_size: few
v_call: TRBV5-1

cdr3_aa: CSSSLSGGPISPYGYTF
cdr3_nt: TGTTCCAGCAGCTTATCTGGTGGGCCCATATCACCTTATGGCTACACCTTC
d_call: NA
j_call: TRBJ1-2
cdr3_length: 17
clone_size: NA
v_call: TRBV7-9

cdr3_aa: CAGEEGRHYGYTF
cdr3_nt: TGTGCGGGGGAGGAGGGGCGTCACTATGGCTACACCTTC
d_call: NA
j_call: TRBJ1-2
cdr3_length: 13
clone_size: NA
v_call: TRBV30

cdr3_aa: CASSHPRESGANVLTF
cdr3_nt: TGCGCCAGCAGCCATCCACGGGAATCTGGGGCCAACGTCCTGACTTTC
d_call: NA
j_call: TRBJ2-6
cdr3_length: 16
clone_size: few
v_call: TRBV4-3

cdr3_aa: CASSQVIITGLAKNIQYF
cdr3_nt: TGCGCCAGCAGCCAAGTTATCATCACAGGGCTGGCCAAAAACATTCAGTACTTC
d_call: NA
j_call: TRBJ2-4
cdr3_length: 18
clone_size: NA
v_call: TRBV4-1

cdr3_aa: CASSYSLGKAYEQYF
cdr3_nt: TGTGCCAGCAGTTACTCTCTGGGCAAGGCCTACGAGCAGTACTTC
d_call: NA
j_call: TRBJ2-7
cdr3_length: 15
clone_size: few
v_call: TRBV6-5

cdr3_aa: CAWSLGTANSPLHF
cdr3_nt: TGTGCCTGGAGTTTAGGGACAGCAAACTCACCCCTCCACTTT
d_call: TRBD1
j_call: TRBJ1-6
cdr3_length: 14
clone_size: NA
v_call: TRBV30

cdr3_aa: CASSSSSPNEKLFF
cdr3_nt: TGTGCCAGCAGTTCTTCTAGCCCAAACGAAAAACTGTTTTTT
d_call: NA
j_call: TRBJ1-4
cdr3_length: 14
clone_size: NA
v_call: TRBV6-6

cdr3_aa: CASSPWSAVTGELFF
cdr3_nt: TGCGCCAGCAGCCCTTGGTCGGCGGTCACCGGGGAGCTGTTTTTT
d_call: NA
j_call: TRBJ2-2
cdr3_length: 15
clone_size: NA
v_call: TRBV5-1

cdr3_aa: CASSPELYMEGITHF
cdr3_nt: TGTGCCAGCAGCCCCGAGTTATACATGGAGGGAATCACCCACTTC
d_call: NA
j_call: TRBJ2-7
cdr3_length: 15
clone_size: NA
v_call: TRBV14

cdr3_aa: CAPMSEAFF
cdr3_nt: TGTGCCCCCATGAGCGAAGCTTTCTTT
d_call: NA
j_call: TRBJ1-1
cdr3_length: 9
clone_size: NA
v_call: TRBV19

cdr3_aa: CASSFLAGGSSYEQYF
cdr3_nt: TGTGCCAGCAGCTTCCTAGCGGGGGGGAGCTCCTACGAGCAGTACTTC
d_call: TRBD2
j_call: TRBJ2-7
cdr3_length: 16
clone_size: NA
v_call: TRBV7-2